A single sample gave rise to the 17 T cell receptor beta chains below, sequenced in a study of cytomegalovirus exposure and HLA in healthy donors. Amplification used 60 Vbeta primers and 13 Jbeta primers. Sequencing was performed with immunoSEQ multiplex PCR; in TCRdb, only in-frame clones are kept and a portion is missing. The sample yields approximately 300,000 clones, about 83% seen once. The source material was PBMCs. These receptors were obtained from a woman between 35 and 50 years old in good health and CMV-seropositive.

The chain joins TRBV6-1 to TRBJ2-7, with D maybe TRBD2 (5 bases). With 1 base removed from V and 3 bases from J, the gap between germline ends came to 10 bases. This CDR3 has 14 amino acids. The V gene's germline CDR1 is MNHNS and CDR2 SASEGT. Here the CDR3 reads CASSEVGVGYEQYF. CDR3 bases: TGTGCCAGCAGTGAAGTGGGAGTCGGCTACGAGCAGTACTTC.

The V gene is TRBV6-6, the J gene TRBJ2-5; 7 nucleotides agree with TRBD2. The J call may be mistaken, given a closer DNA end match to TRBJ2-7. Germline values: CDR1 MNHNY, CDR2 SVGAGI (reference sequence). The CDR3 length is 14 residues. CDR3 sequence (DNA): TGTGCCAGCAGCCAAGAGCGGGGCCCCTACGAGCAGTACTTC. Translated: CASSQERGPYEQYF.

This clone showed up just a few times. CDR3 sequence reads: CASSSGQGTGANVLTF. For the CDR3, the DNA is TGTGCCAGCAGCTCAGGACAGGGGACTGGGGCCAACGTCCTGACTTTC. The V call is TRBV7-9, the J call TRBJ2-6, with TRBD1 matching over 9 bases. The CDR3 covers 16 residues. With V trimmed by 4 bases and J by 2 bases, 3 bases remained unmatched. CDR1 and CDR2 (germline): SEHNR, FQNEAQ (reference sequence).

This clone was counted once. The chain recombines TRBV6-6 with TRBJ2-7, with 9 bases identical to TRBD1. This CDR3 region has 15 residues. Germline lookup yields CDR1 MNHNY and CDR2 SVGAGI (reference sequence). V dropped 2 bases and J dropped 5; count of bases not matched to a gene: 7. The CDR3 DNA reads TGTGCCAGCAGTTACGGGGGACAGGGAAGGAACGAGCAGTACTTC. Protein: CASSYGGQGRNEQYF.

V usage is TRBV7-2 and J usage is TRBJ2-2; 13 nucleotides match TRBD2. The CDR3 contains 17 residues. J lost 6 bases, V lost 5 bases, and 9 bases had no gene match. Germline V gene data show CDR1 as SGHTA and CDR2 as FQGNSA. The CDR3 region is CASSNGLAGVIPGELFF. The CDR3 DNA reads as TGTGCCAGCAGCAACGGACTAGCGGGAGTTATCCCCGGGGAGCTGTTTTTT.

The gene calls are TRBV15 and TRBJ1-2, with TRBD1 matching over 12 bases. Germline CDR1 LNHNV, CDR2 YYDKDF (reference sequence). The CDR3 totals 15 residues. Trimming removed 6 bases from V and 6 bases from J; junction bases left unmatched: 8. Here the CDR3 reads CATSPGQGAQNGYTF. DNA of the CDR3: TGTGCCACCAGTCCGGGACAGGGGGCGCAGAATGGCTACACCTTC.

This sequence joins TRBV30 and TRBJ2-1; maybe TRBD2 (6 bases). Trimming took off 4 bases at V and 5 bases at J, with 9 bases between the two ends. The CDR3 has 12 amino acids. The germline V gene encodes CDR1 GTSNPN and CDR2 SVGIG (reference sequence). The CDR3 nucleotides read TGTGCCTGGACCCCTAGCGACAATGAGCAGTTCTTC. This translates into CAWTPSDNEQFF.

The chain's CDR3 is CAIAQGFEAFF. Written as DNA, the CDR3 is TGTGCCATCGCACAGGGGTTTGAAGCTTTCTTT. The chain links TRBV2 to TRBJ1-1; TRBD1 matches 7 bases. V dropped 10 bases and J dropped 7; count of bases not matched to a gene: 6. The CDR3 sequence is 11 residues long. Germline assignment: CDR1 SNHLY and CDR2 FYNNEI.

The chain links TRBV11-2 to TRBJ2-5, with 7 bases fitting TRBD2. The CDR3 is 15 residues long. J was trimmed by 0 bases and V by 1 base; bases with no gene match: 2. From germline, CDR1 is SGHAT and CDR2 FQNNGV. CDR3: CASSLGRGYQETQYF. In DNA, the CDR3 is TGTGCCAGCAGCTTAGGGCGGGGGTACCAAGAGACCCAGTACTTC.

V usage is TRBV6-5 and J usage is TRBJ2-3; 8 bases are shared with TRBD2. The CDR3 is 16 amino acids. The V gene end was trimmed by 4 bases and the J gene end by 1 base; junction bases not matched to a gene: 7. CDR1 is MNHEY, CDR2 SVGAGI, per germline. CDR3 bases: TGTGCCAGCAGTTCCGGGACTAGGTTCGGCACAGATACGCAGTATTTT. This gives the protein CASSSGTRFGTDTQYF.

The chain has TRBV30 and TRBJ1-1; D is unclear. The CDR3 extends over 15 amino acids. V shed 4 bases and J shed 0 bases, with 15 bases lying between them. Germline assignment: CDR1 GTSNPN and CDR2 SVGIG (reference sequence). CDR3 DNA: TGTGCCTGGATTACCGACGTGAGGTTGAACACTGAAGCTTTCTTT. Encoded protein: CAWITDVRLNTEAFF.

J is TRBJ1-6 and V is TRBV27, with D tentatively TRBD1 (6 bases). The CDR3 totals 15 residues. The V and J ends lost 4 bases and 6 bases respectively, with 13 bases between them. CDR1 and CDR2 from the germline V gene are MNHEY and SMNVEV (reference sequence). The CDR3 is CASSSSRGPNSPLHF. CDR3 DNA: TGTGCCAGCAGTTCCTCGCGGGGGCCTAATTCACCCCTCCACTTT.

The rearrangement uses TRBV18 and TRBJ2-7; the D gene is possibly TRBD2 (6 bases). Trimming left V 4 bases short and J 7 bases short, with 23 bases between. This CDR3 spans 16 amino acids. Per the germline V gene, CDR1 is KGHSH and CDR2 is LQKENI. The CDR3 is CASSQGVRDLESEQYF. The CDR3 bases are TGTGCCAGCTCACAGGGTGTACGGGACTTGGAATCGGAGCAGTACTTC.

The gene calls are TRBV30 and TRBJ1-3; 9 positions match TRBD1. This CDR3 region has 16 residues. The V gene end was trimmed by 1 base and the J gene end by 4 bases; junction bases not matched to a gene: 8. Germline V gene sequence: CDR1 GTSNPN, CDR2 SVGIG (reference sequence). CDR3 sequence (DNA): TGTGCCTGGAGTGCCTGGACAGGGGTTAGGGGAAACACCATATATTTT. This translates into CAWSAWTGVRGNTIYF.

This clone turned up a few times. The J gene is TRBJ2-7, the V gene TRBV6-5; a weak D match, TRBD2 (5 bases). Trimming left V 6 bases short and J 0 bases short, with 12 bases between. In germline, CDR1 is MNHEY, CDR2 SVGAGI. CDR3 length: 14 residues. CDR3 sequence (DNA): TGTGCCAGCAGGGCGGGCAGCAACTCCTACGAGCAGTACTTC. This codes for CASRAGSNSYEQYF.

The rearrangement links TRBV19 to TRBJ1-2; D gene ambiguous. Deletions cut 5 bases from V and 1 base from J, with 11 bases between. Germline values: CDR1 LNHDA, CDR2 SQIVND (reference sequence). This CDR3 has 14 amino acids. Here the CDR3 DNA reads TGTGCCAGTAGTTCCGGACGGGATAACTATGGCTACACCTTC. It yields the protein CASSSGRDNYGYTF.

This clone was seen a single time. The chain couples TRBV25-1 to TRBJ2-5, with D unclear. This CDR3 has 14 residues. The V gene's germline CDR1 is MGHDK and CDR2 SYGVNS. V lost 8 bases, J lost 1 base, and 14 bases lay in between. CDR3 sequence reads: CASSADTFQETQYF. The DNA for the CDR3 is TGTGCCAGCTCCGCAGACACCTTCCAAGAGACCCAGTACTTC.